This T cell receptor beta chain was recovered during a study of T cell repertoires in cytomegalovirus infection. Notes on the study in general: Cumulative frequency (of public TCR beta family members) identified carriers of CMV plus the relevant HLA.

TCRdb re-analysed the reads in MiXCR, keeping a single row per CDR3 protein. This sample has some 590,000 distinct CDR3 sequences; under 45% occur once, and the top ten carry roughly 50%. V was pared by 1 base and J by 4 bases, with 5 bases between. CDR1 is DFQATT and CDR2 is SNEGSKA in the germline V gene (reference sequence). The CDR3 loop spans 12 amino acids. Concerning this clonotype: Its antigen is still unknown.

This chain links TRBV20-1 with TRBJ1-5; no clear D. The receptor's source is a human donor in good health (CMV status not recorded). Some clones in this sample may be carry-over from other donors' samples. Material: cultured PBMCs, obtained from culture after CMV antigen stimulation. For the CDR3, the DNA is TGCAGTGCTAGAGCGGCTAATCAGCCCCAGCATTTT. Its translation is CSARAANQPQHF.